This T cell receptor beta chain emerged from a study of blood T cell repertoires in COVID-19. Looking at the study overall: Donors in the United States, Italy and Spain gave samples during acute or convalescent COVID-19. T cells, B-cell-depleted T cells, or PBMCs supplied cDNA or gDNA.

In this sample, this clone turned up a few times. How the authors handled the data: Counts of nucleated cells, estimated from reference gene primer amplification, were obtained. Sequencing used immunoSEQ multiplex PCR; TCRdb keeps in-frame clones, though not all of them. For V, J and clone size, that table is used; D and trimming come from the DNA. Of about 170,000 clones in the sample, 65% to 85% were seen once. Germline V CDR1 and CDR2: MNHEY, SVGAGI. Between the trimmed V and J ends, which lost 5 bases and 0 bases, there was a span of 10 bases. The CDR3 length is 15 residues. The sequenced material came from peripheral blood. The genes are TRBV6-5 and TRBJ2-2; D might be TRBD1 (5 bases). This clonotype originated in a man aged 70 or older with active or convalescent COVID-19. The CDR3 region has the DNA TGTGCCAGCAGTAGAACAGGATCGAACACCGGGGAGCTGTTTTTT. As protein: CASSRTGSNTGELFF.